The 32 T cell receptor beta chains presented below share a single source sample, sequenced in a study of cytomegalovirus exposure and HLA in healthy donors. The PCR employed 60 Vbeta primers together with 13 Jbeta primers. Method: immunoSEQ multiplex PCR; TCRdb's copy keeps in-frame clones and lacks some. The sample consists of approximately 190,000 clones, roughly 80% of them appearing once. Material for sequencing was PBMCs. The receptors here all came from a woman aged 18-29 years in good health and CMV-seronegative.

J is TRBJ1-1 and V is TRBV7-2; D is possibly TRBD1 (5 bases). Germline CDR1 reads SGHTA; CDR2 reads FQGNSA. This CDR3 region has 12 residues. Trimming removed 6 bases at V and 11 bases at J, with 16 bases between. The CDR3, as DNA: TGTGCCAGCAGTACGCTTCGGACACGCGCTTTCTTT. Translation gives CASSTLRTRAFF.

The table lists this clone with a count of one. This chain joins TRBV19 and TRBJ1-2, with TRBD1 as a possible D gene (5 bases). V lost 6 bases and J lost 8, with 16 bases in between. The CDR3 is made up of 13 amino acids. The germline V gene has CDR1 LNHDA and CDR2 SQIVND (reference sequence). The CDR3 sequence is CASSSPGHNGYTF. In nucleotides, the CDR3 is TGTGCCAGTAGCTCTCCCGGACACAACGGCTACACCTTC.

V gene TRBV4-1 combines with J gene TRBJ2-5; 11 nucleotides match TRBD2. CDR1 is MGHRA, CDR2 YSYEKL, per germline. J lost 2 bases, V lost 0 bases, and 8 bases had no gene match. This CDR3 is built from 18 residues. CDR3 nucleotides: TGCGCCAGCAGCCAAGATGCTACTAGCGGGAGTTGGCAAGAGACCCAGTACTTC. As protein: CASSQDATSGSWQETQYF.

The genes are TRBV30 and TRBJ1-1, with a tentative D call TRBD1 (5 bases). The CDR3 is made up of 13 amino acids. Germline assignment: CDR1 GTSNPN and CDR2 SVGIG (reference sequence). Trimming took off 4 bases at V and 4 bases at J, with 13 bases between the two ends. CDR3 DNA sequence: TGTGCCTGGACCCACAGGTGGAGCACTGAAGCTTTCTTT. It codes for CAWTHRWSTEAFF.

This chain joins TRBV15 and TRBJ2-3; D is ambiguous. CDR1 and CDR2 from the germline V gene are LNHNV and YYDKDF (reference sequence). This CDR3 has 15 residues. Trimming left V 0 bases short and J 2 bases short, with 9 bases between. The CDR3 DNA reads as TGTGCCACCAGCAGAGATAATGCGTACACAGATACGCAGTATTTT. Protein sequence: CATSRDNAYTDTQYF.

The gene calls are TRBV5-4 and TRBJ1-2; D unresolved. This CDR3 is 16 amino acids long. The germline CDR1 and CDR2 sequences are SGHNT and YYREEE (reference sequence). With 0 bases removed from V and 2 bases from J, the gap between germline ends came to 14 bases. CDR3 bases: TGTGCCAGCAGCTTGGGTGGGAGAGGAGGGAACTATGGCTACACCTTC. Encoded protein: CASSLGGRGGNYGYTF.

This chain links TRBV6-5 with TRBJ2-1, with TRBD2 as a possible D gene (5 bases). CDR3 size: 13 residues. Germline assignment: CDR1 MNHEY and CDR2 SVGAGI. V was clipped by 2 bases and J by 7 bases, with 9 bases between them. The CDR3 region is CASSYEGLNEQFF. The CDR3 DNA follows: TGTGCCAGCAGTTACGAGGGCCTAAATGAGCAGTTCTTC.

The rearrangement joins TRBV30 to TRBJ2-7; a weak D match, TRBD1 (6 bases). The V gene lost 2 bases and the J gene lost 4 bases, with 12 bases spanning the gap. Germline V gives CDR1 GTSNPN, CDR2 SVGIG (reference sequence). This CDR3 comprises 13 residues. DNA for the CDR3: TGTGCCTGGAGTACAGGGAGCGAGTACGAGCAGTACTTC. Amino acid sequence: CAWSTGSEYEQYF.

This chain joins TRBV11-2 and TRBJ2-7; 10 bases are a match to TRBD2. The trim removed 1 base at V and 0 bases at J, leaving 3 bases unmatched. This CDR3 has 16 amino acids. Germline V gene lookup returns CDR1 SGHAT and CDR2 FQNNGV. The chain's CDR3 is CASSLAASGSSYEQYV. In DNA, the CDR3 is TGTGCCAGCAGCTTAGCGGCTAGCGGGAGCTCCTACGAGCAGTACGTC.

CDR3 nucleotides: TGTGCCAGCAGCCTGCGTGCGGGGAGCTCCTACAATGAGCAGTTCTTC. Protein: CASSLRAGSSYNEQFF. The chain joins TRBV13 to TRBJ2-1; D is possibly TRBD2 (6 bases). The CDR3 is 16 residues long. With 5 bases removed from V and 0 bases from J, the gap between germline ends came to 14 bases. Germline CDR1 reads PRHDT; CDR2 reads FYEKMQ (reference sequence).

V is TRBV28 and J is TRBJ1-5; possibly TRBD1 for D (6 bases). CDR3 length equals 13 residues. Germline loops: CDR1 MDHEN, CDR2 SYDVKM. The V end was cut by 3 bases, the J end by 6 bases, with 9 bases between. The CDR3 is CASSFGGAQPQHF. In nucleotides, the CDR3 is TGTGCCAGCAGTTTCGGGGGGGCTCAGCCCCAGCATTTT. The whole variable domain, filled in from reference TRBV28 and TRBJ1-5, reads DVKVTQSSRYLVKRTGEKVFLECVQDMDHENMFWYRQDPGLGLRLIYFSYDVKMKEKGDIPEGYSVSREKKERFSLILESASTNQTSMYLCASSFGGAQPQHFGDGTRLSIL.

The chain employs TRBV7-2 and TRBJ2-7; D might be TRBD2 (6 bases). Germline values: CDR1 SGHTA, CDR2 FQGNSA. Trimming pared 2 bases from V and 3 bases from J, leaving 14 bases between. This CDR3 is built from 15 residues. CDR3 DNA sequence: TGTGCCAGCAGCTTATCGGCTAGCGTCGGCTACGAGCAGTACTTC. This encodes CASSLSASVGYEQYF.

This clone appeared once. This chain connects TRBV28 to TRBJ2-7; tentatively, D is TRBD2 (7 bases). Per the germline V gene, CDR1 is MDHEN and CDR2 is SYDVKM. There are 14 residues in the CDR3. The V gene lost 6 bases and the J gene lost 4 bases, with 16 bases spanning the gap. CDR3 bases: TGTGCCAGCAGGGGGGGGCATCCCCCTTACGAGCAGTACTTC. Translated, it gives CASRGGHPPYEQYF.

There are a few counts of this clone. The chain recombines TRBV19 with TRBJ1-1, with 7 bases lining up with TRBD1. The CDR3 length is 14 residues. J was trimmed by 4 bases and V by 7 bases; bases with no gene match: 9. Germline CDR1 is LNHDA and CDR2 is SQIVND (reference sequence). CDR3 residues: CASNPQGRGTEAFF. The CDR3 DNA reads TGTGCCAGTAATCCACAGGGGAGAGGCACTGAAGCTTTCTTT.

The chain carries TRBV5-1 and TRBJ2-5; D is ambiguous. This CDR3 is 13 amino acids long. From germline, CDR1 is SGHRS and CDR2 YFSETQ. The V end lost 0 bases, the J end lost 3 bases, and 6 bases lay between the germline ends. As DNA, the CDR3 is TGCGCCAGCAGCTTGGCCCCCGAAGAGACCCAGTACTTC. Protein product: CASSLAPEETQYF. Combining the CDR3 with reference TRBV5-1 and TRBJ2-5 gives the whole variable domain KAGVTQTPRYLIKTRGQQVTLSCSPISGHRSVSWYQQTPGQGLQFLFEYFSETQRNKGNFPGRFSGRQFSNSRSEMNVSTLELGDSALYLCASSLAPEETQYFGPGTRLLVL.

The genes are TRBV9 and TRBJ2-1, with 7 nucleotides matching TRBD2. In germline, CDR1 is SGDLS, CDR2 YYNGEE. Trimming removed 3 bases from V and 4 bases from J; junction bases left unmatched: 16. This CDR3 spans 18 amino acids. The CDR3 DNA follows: TGTGCCAGCAGCGCGTACTATAGCGGGTCCCCCCCTTACAATGAGCAGTTCTTC. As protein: CASSAYYSGSPPYNEQFF.

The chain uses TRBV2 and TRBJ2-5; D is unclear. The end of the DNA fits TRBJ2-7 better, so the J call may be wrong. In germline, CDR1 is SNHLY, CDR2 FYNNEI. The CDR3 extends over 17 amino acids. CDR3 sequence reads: CASSDMLVPRSFYEQYF. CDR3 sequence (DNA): TGTGCCAGCAGTGATATGTTGGTTCCTCGCTCTTTCTACGAGCAGTACTTC.

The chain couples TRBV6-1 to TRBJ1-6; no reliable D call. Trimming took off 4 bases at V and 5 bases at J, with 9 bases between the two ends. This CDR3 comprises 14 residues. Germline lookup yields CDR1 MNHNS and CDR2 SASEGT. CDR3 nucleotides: TGTGCCAGCAGTGTGGAGTTAAATAATTCACCCCTCCACTTT. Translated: CASSVELNNSPLHF.

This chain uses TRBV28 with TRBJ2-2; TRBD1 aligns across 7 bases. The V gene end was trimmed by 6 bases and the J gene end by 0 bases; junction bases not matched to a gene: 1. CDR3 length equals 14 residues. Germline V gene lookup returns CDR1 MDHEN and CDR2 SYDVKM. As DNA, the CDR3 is TGTGCCAGCAGGGGACAGTCGAACACCGGGGAGCTGTTTTTT. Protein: CASRGQSNTGELFF.

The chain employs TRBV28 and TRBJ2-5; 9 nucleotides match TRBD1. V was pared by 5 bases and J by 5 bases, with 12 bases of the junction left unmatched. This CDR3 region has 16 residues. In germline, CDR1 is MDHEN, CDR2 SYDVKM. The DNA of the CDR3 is TGTGCCAGCAGTCACTTAGACAGGGGGAGAGAGGAGACCCAGTACTTC. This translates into CASSHLDRGREETQYF. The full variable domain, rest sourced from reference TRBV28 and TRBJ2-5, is DVKVTQSSRYLVKRTGEKVFLECVQDMDHENMFWYRQDPGLGLRLIYFSYDVKMKEKGDIPEGYSVSREKKERFSLILESASTNQTSMYLCASSHLDRGREETQYFGPGTRLLVL.

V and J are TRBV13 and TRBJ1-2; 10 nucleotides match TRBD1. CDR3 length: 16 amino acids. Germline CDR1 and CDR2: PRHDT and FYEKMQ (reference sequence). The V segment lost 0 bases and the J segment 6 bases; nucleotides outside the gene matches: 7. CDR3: CASSLGPGQGPDGYTF. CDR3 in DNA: TGTGCCAGCAGCTTAGGCCCGGGACAGGGGCCGGATGGCTACACCTTC.

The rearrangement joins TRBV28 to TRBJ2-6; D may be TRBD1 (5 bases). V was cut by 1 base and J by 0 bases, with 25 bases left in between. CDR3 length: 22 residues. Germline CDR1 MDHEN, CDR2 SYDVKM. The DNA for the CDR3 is TGTGCCAGCAGTTTATCGCTAAGCAGTCCTAGGCTGGGGCGCTCTGGGGCCAACGTCCTGACTTTC. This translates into CASSLSLSSPRLGRSGANVLTF.

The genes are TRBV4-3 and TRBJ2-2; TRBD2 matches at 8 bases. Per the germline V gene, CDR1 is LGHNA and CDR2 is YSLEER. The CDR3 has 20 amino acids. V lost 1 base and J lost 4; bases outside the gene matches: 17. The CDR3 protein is CASSQGHPGTSSSGTGELFF. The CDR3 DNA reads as TGCGCCAGCAGCCAAGGACATCCAGGGACTAGTAGCTCGGGCACCGGGGAGCTGTTTTTT.

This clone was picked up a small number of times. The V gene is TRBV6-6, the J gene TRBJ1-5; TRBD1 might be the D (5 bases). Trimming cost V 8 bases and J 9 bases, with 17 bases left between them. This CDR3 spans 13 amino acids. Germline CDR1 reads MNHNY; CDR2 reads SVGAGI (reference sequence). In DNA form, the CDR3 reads TGTGCCAGCCTCCCCGACAGACTCGGGCCCCAGCATTTT. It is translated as CASLPDRLGPQHF.

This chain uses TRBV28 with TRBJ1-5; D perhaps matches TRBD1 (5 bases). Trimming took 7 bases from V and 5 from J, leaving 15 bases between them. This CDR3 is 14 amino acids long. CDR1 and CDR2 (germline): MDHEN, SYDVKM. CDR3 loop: CASKAWDSYQPQHF. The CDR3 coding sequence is TGTGCCAGCAAGGCTTGGGACTCCTATCAGCCCCAGCATTTT. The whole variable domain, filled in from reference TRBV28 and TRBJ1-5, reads DVKVTQSSRYLVKRTGEKVFLECVQDMDHENMFWYRQDPGLGLRLIYFSYDVKMKEKGDIPEGYSVSREKKERFSLILESASTNQTSMYLCASKAWDSYQPQHFGDGTRLSIL.

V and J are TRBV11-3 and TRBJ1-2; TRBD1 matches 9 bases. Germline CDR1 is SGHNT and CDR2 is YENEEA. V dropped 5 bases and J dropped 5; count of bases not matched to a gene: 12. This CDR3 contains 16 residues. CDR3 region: CASSTRPGTGSYGYTF. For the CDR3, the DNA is TGTGCCAGCAGCACTAGGCCGGGGACAGGGAGTTATGGCTACACCTTC.

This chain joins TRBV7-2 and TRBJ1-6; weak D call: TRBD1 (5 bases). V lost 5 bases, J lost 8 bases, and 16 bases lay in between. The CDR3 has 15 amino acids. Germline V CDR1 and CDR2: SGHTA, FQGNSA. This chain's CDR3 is CASSPSGGDHSPLHF. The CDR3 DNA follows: TGTGCCAGCAGCCCTTCCGGGGGGGATCATTCACCCCTCCACTTT.

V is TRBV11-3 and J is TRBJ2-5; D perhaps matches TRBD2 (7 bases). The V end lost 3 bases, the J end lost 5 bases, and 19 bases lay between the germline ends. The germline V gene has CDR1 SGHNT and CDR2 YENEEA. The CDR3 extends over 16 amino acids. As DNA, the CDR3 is TGTGCCAGCAGCTTCGGGGGGCGCGGGAGTGGGGAGACCCAGTACTTC. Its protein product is CASSFGGRGSGETQYF.

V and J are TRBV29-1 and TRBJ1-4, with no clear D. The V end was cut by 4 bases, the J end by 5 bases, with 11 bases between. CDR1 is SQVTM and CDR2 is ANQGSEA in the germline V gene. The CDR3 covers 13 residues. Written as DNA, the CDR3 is TGCAGCGTTGTTGACGGGTACAATGAAAAACTGTTTTTT. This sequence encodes CSVVDGYNEKLFF.

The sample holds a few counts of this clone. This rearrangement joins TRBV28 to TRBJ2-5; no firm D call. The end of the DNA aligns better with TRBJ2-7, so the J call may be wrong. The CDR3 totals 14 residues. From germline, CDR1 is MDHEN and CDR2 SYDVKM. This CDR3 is CASSLGGSSYEQYF. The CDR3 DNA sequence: TGTGCCAGCAGCCTCGGCGGCAGCTCCTACGAGCAGTACTTC.

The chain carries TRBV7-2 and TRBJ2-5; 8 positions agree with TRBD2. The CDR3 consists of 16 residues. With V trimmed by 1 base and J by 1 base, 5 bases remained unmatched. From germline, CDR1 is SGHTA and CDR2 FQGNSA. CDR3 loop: CASSLGIAGSQETQYF. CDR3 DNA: TGTGCCAGCAGCTTAGGAATAGCGGGGTCCCAAGAGACCCAGTACTTC.

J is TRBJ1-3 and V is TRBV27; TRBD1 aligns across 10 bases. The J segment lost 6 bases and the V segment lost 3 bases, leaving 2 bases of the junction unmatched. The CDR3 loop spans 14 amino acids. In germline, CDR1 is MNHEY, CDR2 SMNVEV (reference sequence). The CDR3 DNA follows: TGTGCCAGCAGTTTGACAGGGGGCGCAAACACCATATATTTT. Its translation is CASSLTGGANTIYF.